Listed here are 25 T cell receptor beta chains from one sample, sequenced in a study of T cell changes during pregnancy in multiple sclerosis. Clones were read by immunoSEQ multiplex PCR, and TCRdb kept only the in-frame ones, dropping some. The sample lists some 70,000 clones, roughly 92% occurring once. The starting material was CD8+ T cells from peripheral blood mononuclear cells, obtained in the third trimester of pregnancy. Source of these receptors: a female donor in good health, enrolled as a control in a pregnancy study.

V gene TRBV27 combines with J gene TRBJ1-1; D is unresolved. The CDR3 runs 13 residues. The germline V gene encodes CDR1 MNHEY and CDR2 SMNVEV (reference sequence). V was pared by 2 bases and J by 6 bases, with 10 bases between. The CDR3 DNA reads as TGTGCCAGCAGTTTAACGGAGGGCGCTGAAGCTTTCTTT. This translates into CASSLTEGAEAFF.

The chain carries TRBV5-6 and TRBJ1-6; 7 bases are shared with TRBD1. V shed 0 bases and J 9 bases; nucleotides not matched to a gene: 3. This CDR3 contains 14 residues. CDR1 and CDR2 from the germline V gene are SGHDT and YYEEEE. The CDR3 here is CASSLEGGGSPLHF. In DNA, the CDR3 is TGTGCCAGCAGCTTGGAAGGGGGCGGTTCACCCCTCCACTTT. The entire variable domain, with the rest obtained from reference TRBV5-6 and TRBJ1-6, is as follows: DAGVTQSPTHLIKTRGQQVTLRCSPKSGHDTVSWYQQALGQGPQFIFQYYEEEERQRGNFPDRFSGHQFPNYSSELNVNALLLGDSALYLCASSLEGGGSPLHFGNGTRLTVT.

The V gene is TRBV5-1, the J gene TRBJ2-7; perhaps TRBD1 as D (7 bases). The ends were cut back, 1 base at V and 6 bases at J, with 8 bases in the middle. CDR3 size: 12 residues. Germline V gene lookup returns CDR1 SGHRS and CDR2 YFSETQ. The CDR3 region has the DNA TGCGCCAGCAGCTTGCAGGGGGGCGAGCAGTACTTC. Translated: CASSLQGGEQYF. Looking up the rest from reference TRBV5-1 and TRBJ2-7 gives the full variable domain: KAGVTQTPRYLIKTRGQQVTLSCSPISGHRSVSWYQQTPGQGLQFLFEYFSETQRNKGNFPGRFSGRQFSNSRSEMNVSTLELGDSALYLCASSLQGGEQYFGPGTRLTVT.

The V and J genes are TRBV9 and TRBJ2-3; D ambiguous. Germline lookup yields CDR1 SGDLS and CDR2 YYNGEE. The CDR3 covers 15 residues. Deletions cut 3 bases from V and 3 bases from J, with 14 bases between. CDR3 coding DNA: TGTGCCAGCAGCGGGAGCGCTCGTCTTACAGATACGCAGTATTTT. Protein product: CASSGSARLTDTQYF.

In this sample, this clone turned up a few times. V and J are TRBV4-3 and TRBJ1-4, with 10 bases that match TRBD1. The CDR3 totals 16 residues. The germline CDR1 and CDR2 sequences are LGHNA and YSLEER. V gave up 7 bases and J gave up 6 bases; unmatched junction bases: 11. The CDR3 DNA follows: TGCGCCAGCATGAGAGGAGTTGGGACAGGGGATGAAAAACTGTTTTTT. Amino acids: CASMRGVGTGDEKLFF.

The gene calls are TRBV4-3 and TRBJ1-1, with TRBD1 as a possible D gene (5 bases). V lost 1 base and J lost 4, with 13 bases in between. The CDR3 is 15 residues long. Germline lookup yields CDR1 LGHNA and CDR2 YSLEER. CDR3 coding DNA: TGCGCCAGCAGCCAAGGGCGGGGGGATTCCACTGAAGCTTTCTTT. Its protein is CASSQGRGDSTEAFF.

The chain links TRBV4-3 to TRBJ1-6; D possibly corresponds to TRBD1 (5 bases). V dropped 2 bases and J dropped 5 bases, with 10 bases sitting between them. Germline assignment: CDR1 LGHNA and CDR2 YSLEER. The CDR3 extends over 15 amino acids. This CDR3 reads CASSQRTGDNSPLHF. CDR3 bases: TGCGCCAGCAGCCAACGTACGGGGGATAATTCACCCCTCCACTTT.

The chain carries TRBV27 and TRBJ1-4, with D unresolved. CDR1 and CDR2 from the germline V gene are MNHEY and SMNVEV (reference sequence). Trimming took 4 bases from V and 0 from J, leaving 6 bases between them. The CDR3 runs to 14 residues. CDR3 residues: CASSSLTTNEKLFF. CDR3 nucleotide sequence: TGTGCCAGCAGTTCTTTAACAACTAATGAAAAACTGTTTTTT.

The V and J genes are TRBV11-2 and TRBJ2-2; D may be TRBD2 (5 bases). This CDR3 contains 15 residues. Trimming left V 5 bases short and J 5 bases short, with 15 bases between. Germline lookup yields CDR1 SGHAT and CDR2 FQNNGV. In DNA, the CDR3 is TGTGCCAGCAGCCCGTCCCACCGGGAAACCGGGGAGCTGTTTTTT. Translated, it gives CASSPSHRETGELFF.

J is TRBJ1-1 and V is TRBV11-2, with D maybe TRBD1 (6 bases). The length of the CDR3 is 14 residues. Trimming removed 4 bases at V and 5 bases at J, with 14 bases between. Germline values: CDR1 SGHAT, CDR2 FQNNGV. CDR3 DNA: TGTGCCAGCAGCTCATACGCAGGACAGACTGAAGCTTTCTTT. Its protein is CASSSYAGQTEAFF.

The chain employs TRBV9 and TRBJ1-4; 10 bases are a match to TRBD1. V was clipped by 3 bases and J by 8 bases; unmatched bases: 10. The CDR3 sequence is 16 residues long. Germline V gene lookup returns CDR1 SGDLS and CDR2 YYNGEE. CDR3 coding DNA: TGTGCCAGCAGCGAGGGACAGGGGTTTTCCGGCGAAAAACTGTTTTTT. Its protein is CASSEGQGFSGEKLFF. The entire variable domain, with the rest obtained from reference TRBV9 and TRBJ1-4, is as follows: DSGVTQTPKHLITATGQRVTLRCSPRSGDLSVYWYQQSLDQGLQFLIQYYNGEERAKGNILERFSAQQFPDLHSELNLSSLELGDSALYFCASSEGQGFSGEKLFFGSGTQLSVL.

This sequence joins TRBV19 and TRBJ1-2; 9 bases map to TRBD1. Germline V gene sequence: CDR1 LNHDA, CDR2 SQIVND (reference sequence). There are 18 residues in the CDR3. The V segment lost 5 bases and the J segment 4 bases; nucleotides outside the gene matches: 17. CDR3 in DNA: TGTGCCAGTAGTCGTCGGACAGGGGACGGAGATGGGGGCTATGGCTACACCTTC. Translation gives CASSRRTGDGDGGYGYTF.

The chain uses TRBV5-6 and TRBJ2-2, with D maybe TRBD1 (6 bases). This CDR3 comprises 13 residues. CDR1 SGHDT and CDR2 YYEEEE come from the germline V gene. Trimming shortened V by 1 base and J by 5 bases, and 6 bases separated the two germline ends. The CDR3 loop reads CASSLQGTGELFF. CDR3 sequence (DNA): TGTGCCAGCAGCTTGCAGGGGACCGGGGAGCTGTTTTTT.

This clone was found once. The V and J genes are TRBV7-2 and TRBJ1-6, with TRBD1 matching 9 bases. Germline CDR1 reads SGHTA; CDR2 reads FQGNSA. This CDR3 contains 16 residues. V trimming: 4 bases; J trimming: 7 bases; junction bases outside the gene matches: 8. CDR3: CASSSNDRGWNSPLHF. The CDR3 coding sequence is TGTGCCAGCAGCTCAAACGACAGGGGGTGGAATTCACCCCTCCACTTT. Looking up the rest from reference TRBV7-2 and TRBJ1-6 gives the full variable domain: GAGVSQSPSNKVTEKGKDVELRCDPISGHTALYWYRQSLGQGLEFLIYFQGNSAPDKSGLPSDRFSAERTGGSVSTLTIQRTQQEDSAVYLCASSSNDRGWNSPLHFGNGTRLTVT.

The rearrangement uses TRBV11-3 and TRBJ2-7; D unclear. CDR1 is SGHNT and CDR2 is YENEEA in the germline V gene. The germline V and J ends were trimmed by 5 bases and 2 bases, with 13 bases remaining between them. This CDR3 is built from 14 residues. The DNA of the CDR3 is TGTGCCAGCAGCCCAGAGTCAGGAACCTACGAGCAGTACTTC. Translation: CASSPESGTYEQYF.

V usage is TRBV5-8 and J usage is TRBJ1-1; D may be TRBD1 (6 bases). The CDR3 runs 15 residues. Looked up from germline, CDR1 is SGHTS and CDR2 is YDEGEE. V was clipped by 0 bases and J by 4 bases, with 13 bases between them. The CDR3 sequence: CASSLEDGRGTEAFF. In DNA, the CDR3 is TGTGCCAGCAGCTTGGAGGATGGCAGGGGCACTGAAGCTTTCTTT.

J is TRBJ1-5 and V is TRBV7-9; possibly TRBD1 for D (5 bases). The CDR3 loop spans 15 amino acids. CDR1 SEHNR and CDR2 FQNEAQ come from the germline V gene (reference sequence). V was pared by 5 bases and J by 7 bases, with 18 bases between. CDR3 residues: CASSATAAGKQPQHF. In DNA, the CDR3 is TGTGCCAGCAGCGCAACGGCGGCAGGGAAACAGCCCCAGCATTTT.

This clone has only one observation. This chain uses TRBV30 with TRBJ1-1; tentatively, D is TRBD1 (5 bases). CDR3 size: 13 residues. Trimming removed 0 bases at V and 5 bases at J, with 10 bases between. Germline loops: CDR1 GTSNPN, CDR2 SVGIG (reference sequence). CDR3 protein: CAWSVKGFTEAFF. Written as DNA, the CDR3 is TGTGCCTGGAGTGTAAAGGGGTTTACTGAAGCTTTCTTT.

The chain recombines TRBV7-9 with TRBJ2-7, with D unresolved. V lost 4 bases and J 7 bases, leaving 14 bases between the germline ends. The CDR3 consists of 13 residues. From germline, CDR1 is SEHNR and CDR2 FQNEAQ (reference sequence). CDR3 loop: CASSSIHSPEQYF. The CDR3 DNA reads TGTGCCAGCAGCTCAATCCACAGTCCTGAGCAGTACTTC. Variable domain in full (rest from reference TRBV7-9 and TRBJ2-7): DTGVSQNPRHKITKRGQNVTFRCDPISEHNRLYWYRQTLGQGPEFLTYFQNEAQLEKSRLLSDRFSAERPKGSFSTLEIQRTEQGDSAMYLCASSSIHSPEQYFGPGTRLTVT.

The gene calls are TRBV29-1 and TRBJ1-2; 7 nucleotides match TRBD1. CDR3 length: 13 amino acids. The J segment lost 4 bases and the V segment lost 5 bases, leaving 7 bases of the junction unmatched. Germline V gene sequence: CDR1 SQVTM, CDR2 ANQGSEA. The CDR3 DNA reads TGCAGCGTTCCAACAGGGGCCCTCTATGGCTACACCTTC. It encodes CSVPTGALYGYTF.

The rearrangement joins TRBV7-9 to TRBJ1-1; perhaps TRBD1 as D (6 bases). The CDR3 has 12 residues. The germline V gene encodes CDR1 SEHNR and CDR2 FQNEAQ (reference sequence). Between the trimmed V and J ends, which lost 5 bases and 7 bases, there was a span of 11 bases. The CDR3 DNA reads TGTGCCAGCAGCCTCTACAGGGATGAAGCTTTCTTT. It codes for CASSLYRDEAFF.

The chain combines TRBV11-2 with TRBJ1-1; possible D gene TRBD1, 6 bases. The CDR3 is 13 residues long. V lost 8 bases to trimming and J lost 6 bases, with 16 bases between them. Per germline, CDR1 SGHAT and CDR2 FQNNGV. Here the CDR3 reads CASGYSGGSEAFF. The DNA of the CDR3 is TGTGCCAGCGGATACTCGGGGGGCTCTGAAGCTTTCTTT.

The V gene is TRBV7-8, the J gene TRBJ1-1; the D gene is possibly TRBD1 (5 bases). V gave up 1 base and J gave up 4 bases, with 13 bases separating them. Germline assignment: CDR1 SGHVS and CDR2 FQNEAQ. CDR3 length equals 15 residues. The DNA of the CDR3 is TGTGCCAGCAGCTTAGATCAGGGCTCGGTCACTGAAGCTTTCTTT. Translation gives CASSLDQGSVTEAFF.

The chain carries TRBV29-1 and TRBJ2-2, with 7 bases fitting TRBD1. The CDR3 spans 11 residues. The germline gives CDR1 SQVTM, CDR2 ANQGSEA. With V trimmed by 7 bases and J by 6 bases, 2 bases remained unmatched. The CDR3: CSGGGSGELFF. Written as DNA, the CDR3 is TGCAGCGGAGGGGGCTCCGGGGAGCTGTTTTTT.

The chain has TRBV7-8 and TRBJ1-1; 7 nucleotides match TRBD1. V lost 5 bases and J lost 0; bases outside the gene matches: 0. The CDR3 length is 13 residues. Germline V gene data show CDR1 as SGHVS and CDR2 as FQNEAQ. CDR3 residues: CASSGTVNTEAFF. CDR3 DNA: TGTGCCAGCAGCGGGACAGTGAACACTGAAGCTTTCTTT.